The source of this T cell receptor (beta chain) is a study of shared clonotypes between healthy human individuals. Some clones are missing from TCRdb's copy, which holds only in-frame ones; the method was immunoSEQ multiplex PCR. The profile covers some 2,500,000 clones, with roughly 93% appearing a single time and 0.35% to 0.45% taken by the ten largest. Germline V gives CDR1 LGHNA, CDR2 YSLEER. V gave up 3 bases and J gave up 0 bases, with 13 bases separating them. The CDR3 contains 16 residues. This clonotype was sampled from a man aged 18 to 29 in good health. Some clones in this sample may be carry-over from other donors' samples. This rearrangement joins TRBV4-3 to TRBJ2-3; D perhaps matches TRBD2 (5 bases). The specimen sequenced was naive CD4+ T cells from PBMCs. Subset defined: CD45RA+ positively selected. The CDR3 here is CASSQRGPGSTDTQYF. DNA for the CDR3: TGCGCCAGCAGCCAGAGAGGGCCTGGTAGCACAGATACGCAGTATTTT.